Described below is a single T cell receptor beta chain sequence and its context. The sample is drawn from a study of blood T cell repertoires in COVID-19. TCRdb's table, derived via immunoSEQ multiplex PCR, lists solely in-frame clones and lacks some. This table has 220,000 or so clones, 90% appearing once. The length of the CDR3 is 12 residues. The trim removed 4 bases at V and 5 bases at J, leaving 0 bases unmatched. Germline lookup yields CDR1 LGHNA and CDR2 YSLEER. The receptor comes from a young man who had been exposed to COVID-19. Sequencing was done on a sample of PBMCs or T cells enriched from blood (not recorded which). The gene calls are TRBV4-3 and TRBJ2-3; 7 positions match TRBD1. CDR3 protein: CASSPGGDTQYF. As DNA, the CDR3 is TGCGCCAGCAGCCCAGGGGGAGATACGCAGTATTTT.